The next 29 T cell receptor beta chains were all read from a single sample in a study of T cells in Graves' hyperthyroidism and ophthalmopathy. The TCR beta CDR3 regions underwent amplification using RNA transcripts as the source. The TCR CDR3 was amplified in a first-round RT-PCR using the HTBI primer set. In TCRdb, the multiplex PCR reads were re-called with MiXCR into one record per CDR3 protein. Among fewer than 550,000 distinct CDR3 sequences listed, more than 15% were seen once. The sequenced material came from blood. Every receptor here comes from a woman between 18 and 30 years old with Graves' hyperthyroidism.

This clonotype came up many times. This chain links TRBV19 with TRBJ2-5; 14 nucleotides match TRBD2. J gave up 5 bases and V 5 bases, and 4 bases lay outside the gene matches. The CDR3 is made up of 15 amino acids. Germline V CDR1 and CDR2: LNHDA, SQIVND (reference sequence). The CDR3: CASSGGLAGAETQYF. Here the CDR3 DNA reads TGTGCCAGTAGTGGGGGACTAGCGGGAGCGGAGACCCAGTACTTC.

The sample holds many counts of this clonotype. The chain combines TRBV12-3 or TRBV12-4 with TRBJ2-5, with D unclear. V lost 1 base and J lost 2, with 11 bases in between. This CDR3 has 15 amino acids. CDR3 nucleotides: TGTGCCAGCAGTTTAGGGAATGGGAAGCAAGAGACCCAGTACTTC. Its translation: CASSLGNGKQETQYF.

This clonotype was detected ten times or more. This rearrangement joins TRBV24-1 to TRBJ2-1; D remains unclear. The CDR3 has 11 residues. Germline CDR1 KGHDR, CDR2 SFDVKD. Trimming took off 6 bases at V and 9 bases at J, with 8 bases between the two ends. The CDR3: CATSQYGEQFF. The CDR3 nucleotides are TGTGCCACCAGTCAATACGGTGAGCAGTTCTTC.

In this sample, this clonotype turned up a few times. This chain joins TRBV20-1 and TRBJ2-7; D is perhaps TRBD2 (6 bases). V gave up 3 bases and J gave up 0 bases, with 12 bases separating them. The CDR3 has 14 amino acids. Germline CDR1 reads DFQATT; CDR2 reads SNEGSKA (reference sequence). DNA of the CDR3: TGCAGTGCTAGGACGCAGACTAGCTCCTACGAGCAGTACTTC. It is translated as CSARTQTSSYEQYF.

The table lists this clonotype with many counts. This rearrangement joins TRBV20-1 to TRBJ1-2; unclear D gene. From germline, CDR1 is DFQATT and CDR2 SNEGSKA (reference sequence). The V end lost 5 bases, the J end lost 2 bases, and 15 bases lay between the germline ends. The CDR3 contains 14 residues. The CDR3 sequence: CSALGGSNNYGYTF. The CDR3 region has the DNA TGCAGTGCTCTCGGAGGGAGCAACAACTATGGCTACACCTTC.

This clonotype was recorded at least ten times. This chain connects TRBV6-1 to TRBJ1-2; D remains ambiguous. CDR3 length: 12 amino acids. Germline V CDR1 and CDR2: MNHNS, SASEGT. V shed 5 bases and J shed 7 bases, with 11 bases lying between them. CDR3 nucleotides: TGTGCCAGCAGTTCGGCCCAGTCTGGCTACACCTTC. Translation: CASSSAQSGYTF.

This clonotype was found many times. The chain couples TRBV5-1 to TRBJ2-5, with D unresolved. The V gene's germline CDR1 is SGHRS and CDR2 YFSETQ. Trimming shortened V by 5 bases and J by 3 bases, and 14 bases separated the two germline ends. This CDR3 spans 14 amino acids. As DNA, the CDR3 is TGCGCCAGCAGTCACGGTAGTCGAGAAGAGACCCAGTACTTC. Translated, it gives CASSHGSREETQYF.

This clonotype showed up many times. The J gene is TRBJ2-3, the V gene TRBV11-1, with D possibly TRBD2 on 6 matching bases. V lost 3 bases, J lost 4 bases, and 8 bases lay in between. The CDR3 covers 13 residues. Germline values: CDR1 SGHAT, CDR2 FQDESV (reference sequence). The CDR3 nucleotides are TGTGCCAGCAGCTTGTCTAGCGCAGATACGCAGTATTTT. Translated: CASSLSSADTQYF.

This clonotype appeared many times. V gene TRBV3-1 combines with J gene TRBJ2-7; D remains ambiguous. Looked up from germline, CDR1 is LGHDT and CDR2 is YNNKEL (reference sequence). Trimming removed 0 bases at V and 5 bases at J, with 8 bases between. The CDR3 spans 13 residues. The CDR3 DNA sequence: TGTGCCAGCAGCCAAGATGGAAATGACGAGCAGTACTTC. This codes for CASSQDGNDEQYF.

This clonotype was seen at least ten times. The chain links TRBV2 to TRBJ1-1, with a weak D call TRBD1 (5 bases). Trimming removed 6 bases at V and 1 base at J, with 9 bases between. Germline loops: CDR1 SNHLY, CDR2 FYNNEI. This CDR3 region has 13 residues. CDR3 bases: TGTGCCAGCAGGGTAGGGGCGAACACTGAAGCTTTCTTT. Encoded protein: CASRVGANTEAFF.

Only a few counts were recorded for this clonotype. The rearrangement links TRBV12-3 or TRBV12-4 to TRBJ2-6, with D tentatively TRBD1 (6 bases). This CDR3 is built from 17 residues. Trimming took 3 bases from V and 2 from J, leaving 14 bases between them. Here the CDR3 DNA reads TGTGCCAGCAGTTTTGAACAGGGAGTCACTGGGGCCAACGTCCTGACTTTC. Translating gives CASSFEQGVTGANVLTF.

The sample holds many counts of this clonotype. The CDR3 coding sequence is TGTGCCAGCAGCTCCGATGGGGACAGGTGGTACTTC. Its translation is CASSSDGDRWYF. The V and J genes are TRBV7-3 and TRBJ2-5; 8 bases map to TRBD1. Germline V gene lookup returns CDR1 SGHTA and CDR2 FQGTGA. There are 12 residues in the CDR3. Trimming took 4 bases from V and 13 from J; bases not matched to a gene: 8.

A few counts support this clonotype. A much bigger clone sits one base away, suggesting this may be a read error. V usage is TRBV12-3 or TRBV12-4 and J usage is TRBJ1-1; no firm D call. V was cut by 7 bases and J by 1 base, with 7 bases left in between. The CDR3 sequence is 12 residues long. The CDR3 nucleotides are TGTGCCAGCAATTGGGGGAACACTGAAGCTTTCTTT. Translating it yields CASNWGNTEAFF.

As for this clonotype: This may stem from a read error, because a much larger clone lies one nucleotide away. V is TRBV20-1 and J is TRBJ2-7, with TRBD1 matching over 9 bases. There are 13 residues in the CDR3. CDR1 is DFQATT, CDR2 SNEGSKA, per germline (reference sequence). In nucleotides, the CDR3 is TGCAGTGCTTTTAACAGGGGGCGGTACGGGCAGTACTTC. Protein sequence: CSAFNRGRYGQYF.

The table lists this clonotype with many counts. The rearrangement joins TRBV7-3 to TRBJ2-3; tentatively, D is TRBD1 (5 bases). The germline CDR1 and CDR2 sequences are SGHTA and FQGTGA. V gave up 4 bases and J gave up 1 base, with 12 bases separating them. The CDR3 is made up of 15 amino acids. The CDR3 DNA is TGTGCCAGCAGCTCGTCAGGGTCTCGCACAGATACGCAGTATTTT. Its translation is CASSSSGSRTDTQYF. The full variable domain, with the rest looked up from reference TRBV7-3 and TRBJ2-3, is GAGVSQTPSNKVTEKGKYVELRCDPISGHTALYWYRQSLGQGPEFLIYFQGTGAADDSGLPNDRFFAVRPEGSVSTLKIQRTERGDSAVYLCASSSSGSRTDTQYFGPGTRLTVL.

The chain couples TRBV7-8 to TRBJ1-2; D is uncertain. From germline, CDR1 is SGHVS and CDR2 FQNEAQ. This CDR3 is 14 amino acids long. V was clipped by 1 base and J by 3 bases, with 9 bases between them. Here the CDR3 reads CASSLVASDYGYTF. The CDR3 DNA sequence: TGTGCCAGCAGCTTAGTGGCCTCGGACTATGGCTACACCTTC. Together with reference TRBV7-8 and TRBJ1-2, the CDR3 gives the full variable domain: GAGVSQSPRYKVAKRGQDVALRCDPISGHVSLFWYQQALGQGPEFLTYFQNEAQLDKSGLPSDRFFAERPEGSVSTLKIQRTQQEDSAVYLCASSLVASDYGYTFGSGTRLTVV.

In its sample, this clonotype was seen many times. V is TRBV10-3 and J is TRBJ2-1; TRBD2 matches 12 bases. The CDR3 loop spans 19 amino acids. V shed 3 bases and J 4 bases; nucleotides not matched to a gene: 13. Germline CDR1 and CDR2: ENHRY and SYGVKD. CDR3 sequence reads: CAISDRRGKTSGGYNEQFF. In DNA, the CDR3 is TGTGCCATCAGTGACCGCCGGGGAAAGACTAGCGGGGGTTACAATGAGCAGTTCTTC.

Many counts were recorded for this clonotype. V and J are TRBV2 and TRBJ1-6; TRBD1 agrees at 8 bases. This CDR3 region has 15 residues. The V gene end was trimmed by 2 bases and the J gene end by 6 bases; junction bases not matched to a gene: 3. Per the germline V gene, CDR1 is SNHLY and CDR2 is FYNNEI. In nucleotides, the CDR3 is TGTGCCAGCAGTGAACTAGGACAGGGTAATTCACCCCTCCACTTT. This gives the protein CASSELGQGNSPLHF.

This clonotype was detected only a few times. DNA for the CDR3: TGCGCCAGCAGCTATCCTTCCCTGGGACAGGGGGCCTTTGGCTACACCTTC. Translated, it gives CASSYPSLGQGAFGYTF. V is TRBV4-1 and J is TRBJ1-2, with 12 bases lining up with TRBD1. The CDR3 sequence is 17 residues long. CDR1 and CDR2 from the germline V gene are MGHRA and YSYEKL. With V trimmed by 5 bases and J by 7 bases, 14 bases remained unmatched.

V gene TRBV27 combines with J gene TRBJ2-5; D is undetermined. Germline values: CDR1 MNHEY, CDR2 SMNVEV (reference sequence). This CDR3 is 14 amino acids long. Trimming shortened V by 6 bases and J by 5 bases, and 16 bases separated the two germline ends. CDR3 sequence: CASSPLLGAETQYF. The CDR3 bases are TGTGCCAGCAGCCCCCTCCTTGGCGCGGAGACCCAGTACTTC.

This clonotype was found many times. This rearrangement joins TRBV7-9 to TRBJ2-1; 7 bases match TRBD2. Germline V lookup: CDR1 SEHNR, CDR2 FQNEAQ (reference sequence). The V gene end was trimmed by 2 bases and the J gene end by 0 bases; junction bases not matched to a gene: 4. The length of the CDR3 is 16 residues. This CDR3 is CASSLRGGGSYNEQFF. The CDR3 DNA reads as TGTGCCAGCAGCTTACGAGGCGGGGGCTCCTACAATGAGCAGTTCTTC.

This clonotype showed up many times. CDR3 region: CASSPRTSGVYQETQYF. DNA for the CDR3: TGTGCCAGCAGCCCGAGGACTAGCGGGGTATACCAAGAGACCCAGTACTTC. This chain connects TRBV3-1 to TRBJ2-5; 12 bases agree with TRBD2. The V gene end was trimmed by 4 bases and the J gene end by 0 bases; junction bases not matched to a gene: 6. This CDR3 comprises 17 residues. Germline values: CDR1 LGHDT, CDR2 YNNKEL (reference sequence).

The chain combines TRBV3-1 with TRBJ2-1; D is unclear. The CDR3 runs to 12 residues. V gave up 2 bases and J gave up 10 bases, with 9 bases separating them. Germline loops: CDR1 LGHDT, CDR2 YNNKEL (reference sequence). CDR3 sequence reads: CASSQNWGEQFF. CDR3 bases: TGTGCCAGCAGCCAAAACTGGGGAGAGCAGTTCTTC.

This clonotype showed up many times. This chain connects TRBV12-3 or TRBV12-4 to TRBJ2-7; possibly TRBD2 for D (5 bases). Trimming took off 3 bases at V and 3 bases at J, with 18 bases between the two ends. The length of the CDR3 is 16 residues. The CDR3 is CASSFGGSLPNYEQYF. CDR3 nucleotides: TGTGCCAGCAGTTTTGGCGGGTCTCTACCCAACTACGAGCAGTACTTC.

With respect to this clonotype: This may stem from a read error, because a much larger clone lies one nucleotide away. The chain employs TRBV6-2 or TRBV6-3 and TRBJ1-2, with D unclear. CDR1 and CDR2 from the germline V gene are MNHEY and SVGEGT. The CDR3 is made up of 15 amino acids. The CDR3 protein is CAGSPTPSAIYGYTF. The DNA for the CDR3 is TGTGCCGGCAGTCCGACCCCCTCCGCGATCTATGGCTACACCTTC.

The chain joins TRBV9 to TRBJ1-2; 8 bases are a match to TRBD1. This CDR3 comprises 13 residues. Trimming cost V 3 bases and J 8 bases; bases outside gene matches: 6. The germline CDR1 and CDR2 sequences are SGDLS and YYNGEE. The CDR3 bases are TGTGCCAGCAGCGGGCAGGGGGCCCACGGCTACACCTTC. Its protein product is CASSGQGAHGYTF.

A few counts support this clonotype. In nucleotides, the CDR3 is TGTGCCAGCAGCTTAGTTCCAGGGACCACTGAAGCTTTCTTT. As protein: CASSLVPGTTEAFF. This chain connects TRBV11-2 to TRBJ1-1; D is possibly TRBD1 (5 bases). Germline V gives CDR1 SGHAT, CDR2 FQNNGV. This CDR3 has 14 amino acids. The V gene lost 1 base and the J gene lost 4 bases, with 10 bases spanning the gap. Looking up the rest from reference TRBV11-2 and TRBJ1-1 gives the full variable domain: EAGVAQSPRYKIIEKRQSVAFWCNPISGHATLYWYQQILGQGPKLLIQFQNNGVVDDSQLPKDRFSAERLKGVDSTLKIQPAKLEDSAVYLCASSLVPGTTEAFFGQGTRLTVV.

This rearrangement joins TRBV6-1 to TRBJ1-5; 7 positions match TRBD1. The CDR3 has 13 amino acids. J gave up 7 bases and V 11 bases, and 11 bases lay outside the gene matches. CDR1 and CDR2 from the germline V gene are MNHNS and SASEGT. DNA of the CDR3: TGTGCCCATAGGGGGCCTGAGGGGCAGCCCCAGCATTTT. Encoded protein: CAHRGPEGQPQHF.

This clonotype appeared many times. The V and J genes are TRBV18 and TRBJ2-7; no clear D gene. V was pared by 3 bases and J by 5 bases, with 11 bases between. This CDR3 contains 13 residues. Germline CDR1 is KGHSH and CDR2 is LQKENI. The CDR3 DNA reads as TGTGCCAGCTCACCGGGATCCGTCGACGAGCAGTACTTC. This gives the protein CASSPGSVDEQYF.